Below, 15 T cell receptor beta chains from the same sample are listed, as sequenced in a study of blood T cell repertoires in COVID-19. Here immunoSEQ multiplex PCR was the method, and the copy in TCRdb shows in-frame clones only, minus some. The sample records 45,000 to 65,000 clones, over 80% being singletons. What was sequenced was peripheral blood. All receptors derive from a man between 25 and 39 years old with COVID-19, enrolled during active disease.

The rearrangement uses TRBV3-1 (or the pseudogene TRBV3-2) and TRBJ2-1, with D maybe TRBD1 (6 bases). Germline V CDR1 and CDR2: LGHDT, YNNKEL (reference sequence). The CDR3 spans 13 residues. V lost 3 bases, J lost 9 bases, and 12 bases lay in between. CDR3 loop: CASSHSGGAEQFF. CDR3 DNA: TGTGCCAGCAGCCATAGTGGGGGCGCTGAGCAGTTCTTC.

The rearrangement links TRBV5-4 to TRBJ2-7; TRBD1 aligns across 10 bases. The CDR3 runs 15 residues. Germline loops: CDR1 SGHNT, CDR2 YYREEE (reference sequence). V gave up 3 bases and J gave up 2 bases; unmatched junction bases: 5. The CDR3 DNA follows: TGTGCCAGCAGCTCGACAGGGGGCCTCGCCTACGAGCAGTACTTC. Amino acid sequence: CASSSTGGLAYEQYF.

V is TRBV30 and J is TRBJ1-1; 7 bases align to TRBD1. Germline V gene sequence: CDR1 GTSNPN, CDR2 SVGIG (reference sequence). Losses at the gene ends were 4 bases for V and 0 bases for J; bases not matched to a gene: 8. The CDR3 is 15 residues long. The CDR3 region is CAWTRQGNLNTEAFF. The CDR3 bases are TGTGCCTGGACCCGACAGGGTAATCTGAACACTGAAGCTTTCTTT.

The gene calls are TRBV18 and TRBJ1-1; perhaps TRBD1 as D (5 bases). The germline gives CDR1 KGHSH, CDR2 LQKENI. This CDR3 region has 18 residues. V was cut by 2 bases and J by 3 bases, with 22 bases left in between. CDR3 coding DNA: TGTGCCAGCTCACCATCCCTTCTGGGGGGGGGAGAGGACACTGAAGCTTTCTTT. It is translated as CASSPSLLGGGEDTEAFF.

This sequence joins TRBV11-2 and TRBJ1-2; 9 positions agree with TRBD1. The CDR3 loop spans 15 amino acids. Germline V gene lookup returns CDR1 SGHAT and CDR2 FQNNGV. J lost 14 bases, V lost 8 bases, and 21 bases had no gene match. The CDR3 region has the DNA TGTGCCAGCTCCGGAGGGACAGGGTTCGGCCAGGGAGTAACCTTC. Amino acid sequence: CASSGGTGFGQGVTF.

The CDR3: CASRGDRQGYEQYF. CDR3 sequence (DNA): TGCGCCAGCAGGGGAGATCGGCAGGGGTACGAGCAGTACTTC. The rearrangement joins TRBV23-1 to TRBJ2-7, with a tentative D call TRBD1 (6 bases). TRBV23-1 is marked as an open reading frame, function uncertain. CDR3 size: 14 residues. Trimming removed 6 bases at V and 4 bases at J, with 16 bases between.

The rearrangement links TRBV10-2 to TRBJ1-2; a weak D match, TRBD1 (6 bases). The germline V gene has CDR1 WSHSY and CDR2 SAAADI. The V and J ends lost 7 bases and 4 bases respectively, with 22 bases between them. The CDR3 runs 16 residues. CDR3 sequence reads: CASNLEGSGTSYGYTF. The CDR3 coding sequence is TGCGCCAGCAACCTAGAGGGATCCGGGACAAGCTATGGCTACACCTTC.

This chain links TRBV25-1 with TRBJ2-7; TRBD1 is a possible D gene (6 bases). In germline, CDR1 is MGHDK, CDR2 SYGVNS. This CDR3 is built from 16 residues. The germline V and J ends were trimmed by 3 bases and 5 bases, with 20 bases remaining between them. The CDR3 protein is CASSDLRQAFKNEQYF. The CDR3 DNA sequence: TGTGCCAGCAGTGACCTGCGACAGGCGTTTAAGAACGAGCAGTACTTC.

The table lists this clone with a count of one. V is TRBV28 and J is TRBJ1-4, with a weak D call TRBD1 (5 bases). The CDR3 runs to 13 residues. Germline lookup yields CDR1 MDHEN and CDR2 SYDVKM. The V end was cut by 4 bases, the J end by 7 bases, with 10 bases between. The CDR3 sequence is CASSSGTVEKLFF. For the CDR3, the DNA is TGTGCCAGCAGTTCAGGGACTGTTGAAAAACTGTTTTTT.

V gene TRBV18 combines with J gene TRBJ1-4, with 7 bases matching TRBD1. Losses at the gene ends were 6 bases for V and 8 bases for J; bases not matched to a gene: 6. This CDR3 region has 13 residues. Germline lookup yields CDR1 KGHSH and CDR2 LQKENI. The CDR3 region is CASSTGVREKLFF. The CDR3 DNA reads TGTGCCAGCTCCACAGGGGTTCGGGAAAAACTGTTTTTT.

V gene TRBV6-2 or TRBV6-3 combines with J gene TRBJ1-1; the D gene is possibly TRBD1 (5 bases). CDR1 MNHEY and CDR2 SVGEGT come from the germline V gene. The V gene lost 5 bases and the J gene lost 0 bases, with 10 bases spanning the gap. The CDR3 totals 14 residues. In nucleotides, the CDR3 is TGTGCCAGCAGTAACGACAGATTGAACACTGAAGCTTTCTTT. Translation: CASSNDRLNTEAFF.

The rearrangement links TRBV29-1 to TRBJ2-1; the D gene is possibly TRBD2 (7 bases). Deletions cut 8 bases from V and 4 bases from J, with 15 bases between. Germline CDR1 and CDR2: SQVTM and ANQGSEA. The CDR3 covers 13 residues. DNA of the CDR3: TGCAGCTCCCCGGGGGGCCCGTACAATGAGCAGTTCTTC. Translating it yields CSSPGGPYNEQFF.

This CDR3 is CASSQKRRAVTDTQYF. Here the CDR3 DNA reads TGTGCCAGCAGCCAAAAGAGGAGGGCCGTTACAGATACGCAGTATTTT. The chain has TRBV3-1 (or the pseudogene TRBV3-2) and TRBJ2-3, with a tentative D call TRBD2 (6 bases). Germline CDR1 LGHDT, CDR2 YNNKEL (reference sequence). V lost 2 bases and J lost 3, with 15 bases in between. This CDR3 has 16 residues.

This clone has a handful of counts. The V gene is TRBV4-3, the J gene TRBJ1-2; possible D gene TRBD1, 5 bases. There are 16 residues in the CDR3. Trimming left V 0 bases short and J 4 bases short, with 15 bases between. Germline CDR1 and CDR2: LGHNA and YSLEER. The CDR3 bases are TGCGCCAGCAGCCAAGATCGTCTCGAAGGGGCCTATGGCTACACCTTC. It codes for CASSQDRLEGAYGYTF.

The chain links TRBV10-3 to TRBJ1-2; D remains unclear. The germline V and J ends were trimmed by 10 bases and 4 bases, with 16 bases remaining between them. Germline V lookup: CDR1 ENHRY, CDR2 SYGVKD. This CDR3 spans 13 amino acids. The CDR3 DNA is TGTGCCACCACTGAGGACTCTCGCTATGGCTACACCTTC. Its translation: CATTEDSRYGYTF.